This T cell receptor (beta chain) is from a study of CD8 T cells in Susac syndrome. Study outcomes and limitations: The study's TCR sequencing and HLA analysis covered a relatively small number of individuals, and the study acknowledged this.

Trimming removed 2 bases from V and 6 bases from J; junction bases left unmatched: 16. CDR3 length: 19 residues. CDR1 and CDR2 from the germline V gene are SEHNR and FQNEAQ (reference sequence). Comment on this clonotype: The antigen is not known.

Peripheral blood CD8+ and CD4+ T cells were profiled by TCR beta sequencing. Negative isolation was used for CD8+ and CD4+ T cells, and FACS enrichment was applied to TEMRA cells. It was with random hexamers that 0.5 to 1 ug RNA was reverse transcribed. The method of amplification for TCR beta CDR3 was immunoSEQ multiplex PCR, covering 54 Vbeta and 13 Jbeta. TCRdb re-derived calls from the immunoSEQ multiplex PCR reads in MiXCR, one entry per CDR3 protein. The sample includes some 180,000 distinct CDR3 sequences, about 94% of them seen just once. The TCR was taken from a human donor in good health. Sequenced material: CD4+ T cells from PBMCs. This rearrangement joins TRBV7-9 to TRBJ1-5, with 10 bases that match TRBD1. The CDR3 sequence: CASSLSPGTGEKSRQPQHF. CDR3 DNA: TGTGCCAGCAGCTTAAGCCCCGGGACAGGGGAGAAGAGTCGTCAGCCCCAGCATTTT.